This note documents a single T cell receptor beta chain sequence. Its antigen is as yet unknown. These data originate in a study of cytomegalovirus exposure and HLA in healthy donors. Study results and caveats: Confirmation in vitro established that a few CMV-associated chains were specific for CMV antigens. Per a prior analysis, the majority of TCR beta V segments were productive roughly 87% or roughly 30% of the time.

With 60 Vbeta and 13 Jbeta primers, the PCR was carried out. The protocol was immunoSEQ multiplex PCR, while the TCRdb copy is restricted to in-frame clones and leaves out a portion. The data show approximately 210,000 clones, 82% seen once. Losses at the gene ends were 4 bases for V and 4 bases for J; bases not matched to a gene: 5. CDR1 is LGHNT, CDR2 FRNRAP, per germline. The CDR3 runs 17 residues. The rearrangement joins TRBV12-5 to TRBJ2-1, with 15 bases identical to TRBD2. Sequenced material: PBMCs. The TCR sequence derives from a man aged 35-49 years in good health and CMV-seropositive. The CDR3 coding sequence is TGTGCTAGTGGTTCTCGGACTAGCGGGAGGGTATACAATGAGCAGTTCTTC. It yields the protein CASGSRTSGRVYNEQFF.